The next 13 T cell receptor beta chains were all read from a single sample in a study of a mutant IDH1 vaccine in newly diagnosed glioma. These receptors are not linked to any known antigen. Only in-frame clones appear in the TCRdb table, and some are missing; sequencing was by immunoSEQ multiplex PCR. This repertoire shows around 26,000 clones, about 70% found once; its top ten account for 9.5% to 12%. Noted time point: week 11, during vaccination. In the vaccine, a single dose held 300 ug of the mutant IDH1 20-mer peptide, along with topical imiquimod. The sequences come from peripheral blood mononuclear cells (PBMCs), collected from a glioma patient whose treatment included an IDH1 peptide vaccine. The receptors originated from a man between 18 and 29 years old with glioma. Some clones in this sample may be carry-over from other donors' samples.

This clone occurred a few times. This chain links TRBV7-9 with TRBJ2-7, with D possibly matching TRBD2 (5 bases). CDR3 length: 13 amino acids. V was shortened by 5 bases and J by 0 bases, with 8 bases between the two germline ends. Germline CDR1 reads SEHNR; CDR2 reads FQNEAQ (reference sequence). CDR3 sequence: CASSHGNSYEQYF. CDR3 sequence (DNA): TGTGCCAGCAGCCACGGGAACTCCTACGAGCAGTACTTC.

The V call is TRBV9, the J call TRBJ2-7; 9 bases are shared with TRBD2. This CDR3 contains 13 residues. CDR1 is SGDLS, CDR2 YYNGEE, per germline. V lost 4 bases, J lost 6 bases, and 5 bases stayed unmatched. The CDR3 region is CASSTGTSSEQYF. The CDR3 DNA is TGTGCCAGCAGCACAGGGACTAGCAGCGAGCAGTACTTC. Combining the CDR3 with reference TRBV9 and TRBJ2-7 gives the whole variable domain DSGVTQTPKHLITATGQRVTLRCSPRSGDLSVYWYQQSLDQGLQFLIQYYNGEERAKGNILERFSAQQFPDLHSELNLSSLELGDSALYFCASSTGTSSEQYFGPGTRLTVT.

The table lists this clone with a count of one. The V call is TRBV11-2, the J call TRBJ2-7; no firm D call. The CDR3 has 10 amino acids. V lost 5 bases, J lost 6 bases, and 5 bases lay in between. Germline lookup yields CDR1 SGHAT and CDR2 FQNNGV. DNA for the CDR3: TGTGCCAGCAGCCGATTCGAGCAGTACTTC. This encodes CASSRFEQYF. The entire variable domain, with the rest obtained from reference TRBV11-2 and TRBJ2-7, is as follows: EAGVAQSPRYKIIEKRQSVAFWCNPISGHATLYWYQQILGQGPKLLIQFQNNGVVDDSQLPKDRFSAERLKGVDSTLKIQPAKLEDSAVYLCASSRFEQYFGPGTRLTVT.

This rearrangement joins TRBV6-4 to TRBJ2-6; maybe TRBD2 (7 bases). Germline V CDR1 and CDR2: MRHNA, SNTAGT. The CDR3 sequence is 17 residues long. The V end lost 8 bases, the J end lost 0 bases, and 17 bases lay between the germline ends. The CDR3 spells CASGPRGAHSGANVLTF. In nucleotides, the CDR3 is TGTGCCAGCGGCCCTCGGGGGGCCCACTCTGGGGCCAACGTCCTGACTTTC.

The chain recombines TRBV14 with TRBJ1-2; no clear D gene. Germline V gene data show CDR1 as SGHDN and CDR2 as FVKESK. V was shortened by 6 bases and J by 4 bases, with 12 bases between the two germline ends. CDR3 length: 13 amino acids. DNA for the CDR3: TGTGCCAGCAGTGTCAACCCCCTCTATGGCTACACCTTC. It encodes CASSVNPLYGYTF.

This clone was seen a handful of times. V and J are TRBV7-2 and TRBJ1-1; unclear D gene. V was shortened by 2 bases and J by 1 base, with 8 bases between the two germline ends. CDR3 length: 14 residues. Germline-derived CDR1 and CDR2 are SGHTA and FQGNSA. CDR3 in DNA: TGTGCCAGCAGCTTAACGGGGAGGAACACTGAAGCTTTCTTT. Translated, it gives CASSLTGRNTEAFF.

This clone has only a few counts. J is TRBJ2-7 and V is TRBV7-9; the match to TRBD2 covers 14 bases. The CDR3 contains 18 residues. CDR1 and CDR2 from the germline V gene are SEHNR and FQNEAQ (reference sequence). With V trimmed by 1 base and J by 2 bases, 7 bases remained unmatched. The CDR3 DNA is TGTGCCAGCAGCTTAGTTTGGGCGACTAGCGGGAGGGCCTACGAGCAGTACTTC. The encoded protein is CASSLVWATSGRAYEQYF.

The chain employs TRBV19 and TRBJ1-2, with 7 bases that match TRBD1. The CDR3 runs 19 residues. CDR1 and CDR2 from the germline V gene are LNHDA and SQIVND (reference sequence). V lost 7 bases to trimming and J lost 3 bases; unmatched junction nucleotides: 23. DNA of the CDR3: TGTGCCAGTACCAAAACCCCGGCCAGGGGGACTCAGGCTTACTATGGCTACACCTTC. It codes for CASTKTPARGTQAYYGYTF.

J is TRBJ2-5 and V is TRBV14; 10 bases align to TRBD1. This CDR3 comprises 15 residues. The trim removed 4 bases at V and 6 bases at J, leaving 8 bases unmatched. From germline, CDR1 is SGHDN and CDR2 FVKESK. This CDR3 is CASSRWTGGLQTQYF. In DNA form, the CDR3 reads TGTGCCAGCAGCCGATGGACAGGGGGATTGCAGACCCAGTACTTC.

This rearrangement joins TRBV30 to TRBJ1-2; 9 bases line up with TRBD1. CDR3 length: 14 amino acids. From germline, CDR1 is GTSNPN and CDR2 SVGIG (reference sequence). The J segment lost 2 bases and the V segment lost 6 bases, leaving 7 bases of the junction unmatched. The CDR3 DNA sequence: TGTGCCTGCCCACAGGGGGCGAACAACTATGGCTACACCTTC. Translating it yields CACPQGANNYGYTF.

This chain uses TRBV6-5 with TRBJ1-6, with a tentative D call TRBD1 (6 bases). Trimming removed 0 bases at V and 6 bases at J, with 12 bases between. This CDR3 spans 16 amino acids. CDR1 is MNHEY, CDR2 SVGAGI, per germline. The CDR3 region is CASSYSSTGVNSPLHF. CDR3 coding DNA: TGTGCCAGCAGTTACTCTTCGACAGGAGTTAATTCACCCCTCCACTTT.

This sequence joins TRBV7-6 and TRBJ1-2, with TRBD1 matching 10 bases. CDR3 length equals 15 residues. Trimming took 5 bases from V and 1 from J; bases not matched to a gene: 4. Germline V lookup: CDR1 SGHVS, CDR2 FNYEAQ. CDR3 residues: CASSQGQGSNYGYTF. CDR3 DNA: TGTGCCAGCAGCCAGGGACAGGGGAGTAACTATGGCTACACCTTC.

J is TRBJ1-1 and V is TRBV5-1; D is ambiguous. V was pared by 2 bases and J by 2 bases, with 7 bases between. CDR1 SGHRS and CDR2 YFSETQ come from the germline V gene. This CDR3 contains 13 residues. The CDR3 coding sequence is TGCGCCAGCAGCTTCAATCTTAACACTGAAGCTTTCTTT. It translates to CASSFNLNTEAFF.